Included here is one T cell receptor beta chain sequence, with context. The antigen remains unidentified. This may stem from a read error, because a much larger clone lies one nucleotide away. A read error is likely, as this CDR3 ends without the conserved phenylalanine or tryptophan. This entry comes from a study of blood T cells in healthy people across ages. The use of a sample-barcoded 5' primer and a J-beta primer mix characterized a second PCR of 7 to 11 cycles. Each cDNA molecule was tagged by a template-switch adaptor with 12 random nucleotides. TCRdb independently ran MiXCR on the 5' RACE reads; one entry per CDR3 protein. The sample lists approximately 800,000 distinct CDR3 sequences, about 37% seen once, with under 15% in the top ten. The donors, all healthy, were Caucasians living in Russia, aged roughly 6 to 100. Total RNA was isolated from each sample in quantities of at least 6 micrograms.

Overall study findings and caveats: When one million T cells were used, diversity estimates were thought to be underestimates.

Trimming took 3 bases from V and 4 from J; bases not matched to a gene: 1. CDR1 and CDR2 (germline): SGHTA, FQGNSA. This CDR3 region has 13 residues. This TCR was recovered from a man aged 18-30 years in good health. The sequenced sample consisted of blood. The chain is built from TRBV7-2 and TRBJ2-5, with 8 bases matching TRBD1. Here the CDR3 reads CASSFGTGETQYL. CDR3 DNA: TGTGCCAGCAGCTTTGGGACAGGAGAGACCCAGTACCTC.